This is a list of T cell receptor beta chains from one sample in a study of T-cell memory formation after mild COVID-19. TCRdb reprocessed the 5' RACE reads with MiXCR, giving one entry per CDR3 protein. The sample includes over 150,000 distinct CDR3 sequences, 10% to 15% of them seen just once. The sequenced material came from PBMCs or a T cell subset sorted from them (not recorded which). The receptors derive from a man between 18 and 35 years old who had mild COVID-19 (a few samples of this study predate the infection). Cell type and time point are not known. Both conserved end residues are part of each CDR3. The D gene is left open where the match is weak. A clone size is listed for some rows: how often the clone was seen (once, few, many), or a class if it is expanded.

v_call	j_call	cdr3_length	d_call	clone_size	cdr3_nt	cdr3_aa
TRBV20-1	TRBJ2-5	14	TRBD2	.	TGCAGTGCTAGATCCGGGCGGGGGGAAGAGACCCAGTACTTC	CSARSGRGEETQYF
TRBV5-1	TRBJ2-5	15	.	many	TGCGCCAGCAGCTTGTTGGCCGGATCTGGAGAGACCCAGTACTTC	CASSLLAGSGETQYF
TRBV7-9	TRBJ1-2	14	.	few	TGTGCCAGCACCCCTGGGCACCCAGGATATGGCTACACCTTC	CASTPGHPGYGYTF
TRBV5-1	TRBJ1-5	14	TRBD1	few	TGCGCCAGCAGCCGGGGACAGGGAAAAGAGCCCCAGCATTTT	CASSRGQGKEPQHF
TRBV7-9	TRBJ2-3	14	.	.	TGTGCCAGCAGGGAAGGAGTCCGCACAGATACGCAGTATTTT	CASREGVRTDTQYF
TRBV15	TRBJ2-3	14	TRBD1	.	TGTGCCACCAGCAGAGCAGGGGGCGCAGATACGCAGTATTTT	CATSRAGGADTQYF
TRBV11-2	TRBJ2-5	17	TRBD2	.	TGTGCCAGCAGCTCTCTCCGAGCAGCGGGGTATCAAGAGACCCAGTACTTC	CASSSLRAAGYQETQYF
TRBV30	TRBJ2-2	14	TRBD1	few	TGTGCCATCGCAGGGGGCGCGAACACCGGGGAGCTGTTTTTT	CAIAGGANTGELFF
TRBV29-1	TRBJ1-5	12	.	few	TGCAGCGTTGGGGAGGTTGGTCAGCCCCAGCATTTT	CSVGEVGQPQHF
TRBV6-5	TRBJ1-2	13	TRBD1	.	TGTGCCAGCAGAACCTGGACAGGCGGTGGCTACACCTTC	CASRTWTGGGYTF
TRBV5-1	TRBJ1-2	16	.	few	TGCGCCAGCAGCTTGCGGGGGATGGATGGAATAAGTGGCTACACCTTC	CASSLRGMDGISGYTF
TRBV2	TRBJ1-1	15	TRBD1	few	TGTGCCAGCAGTCTTACAGGGGGCTGGGACACTGAAGCTTTCTTT	CASSLTGGWDTEAFF
TRBV24-1	TRBJ2-1	13	.	.	TGTGCCACCATGGGGGGATCCTACAATGAGCAGTTCTTC	CATMGGSYNEQFF
TRBV28	TRBJ1-1	15	.	.	TGTGCCAGCAATCCCGGGGGAGGGTTTCCCACTGAAGCTTTCTTT	CASNPGGGFPTEAFF
TRBV9	TRBJ1-4	17	.	.	TGTGCCAGCAGCGCGACCGGAGGACGTCCAACTAATGAAAAACTGTTTTTT	CASSATGGRPTNEKLFF
TRBV15	TRBJ2-3	16	.	.	TGTGCCACCAGCAGAGACTATAGGGGTTCGGGAGATACGCAGTATTTT	CATSRDYRGSGDTQYF
TRBV7-2	TRBJ2-2	15	.	few	TGTGCCAGCAGCTTAGACAGACCCTACACCGGGGAGCTGTTTTTT	CASSLDRPYTGELFF
TRBV10-2	TRBJ1-1	13	TRBD1	many	TGCGCCGGTAACAGGGGGCCCAACACTGAAGCTTTCTTT	CAGNRGPNTEAFF
TRBV20-1	TRBJ1-1	13	.	.	TGCAGTGCGATGGGGGGACAGAACACTGAAGCTTTCTTT	CSAMGGQNTEAFF
TRBV7-2	TRBJ1-2	14	TRBD1	few	TGTGCCAGCAGCATCGACAGGGGCTACTATGGCTACACCTTC	CASSIDRGYYGYTF
TRBV5-1	TRBJ2-1	14	TRBD2	many	TGCGCCAGCAGCTTTTCCGCGGGGGGTAATGAGCAGTTCTTC	CASSFSAGGNEQFF
TRBV12-3/TRBV12-4	TRBJ1-2	12	.	few	TGTGCCAGCAGTTTAGGCACAGAGGGCTACACCTTC	CASSLGTEGYTF
TRBV5-8	TRBJ2-3	12	.	many	TGTGCCAGCAGCGGGTACATGGGTACGCAGTATTTT	CASSGYMGTQYF
TRBV28	TRBJ2-5	12	.	.	TGTGCCAGCAGTTTACTAGCGGAGACCCAGTACTTC	CASSLLAETQYF
TRBV7-2	TRBJ2-1	14	.	few	TGTGCCAGCAGCTTAGGTCAAAGGAACAATGAGCAGTTCTTC	CASSLGQRNNEQFF
TRBV19	TRBJ2-4	17	.	few	TGTGCCAGTAGTATGACAAAGGGGGGGTTAACCAAAAACATTCAGTACTTC	CASSMTKGGLTKNIQYF
TRBV7-3	TRBJ2-7	13	.	few	TGTGCCAGCAGCTTAGGTGGCATGGGGGAGCAGTACTTC	CASSLGGMGEQYF
TRBV6-2/TRBV6-3	TRBJ2-1	16	TRBD2	.	TGTGCCAGCAGTTACTCAACTAGCGGGGGGATTCATGAGCAGTTCTTC	CASSYSTSGGIHEQFF
TRBV5-1	TRBJ1-1	13	.	once	TGCGCCAGCAGCTCCACACCGGGCGGTGAAGCTTTCTTT	CASSSTPGGEAFF
TRBV6-2/TRBV6-3	TRBJ2-3	15	.	few	TGTGCCAGCAGTTACTCAATTTACAGGACAGATACGCAGTATTTT	CASSYSIYRTDTQYF
TRBV5-1	TRBJ1-1	14	.	few	TGCGCCAGCAGCTTGGGACATCTGAACACTGAAGCTTTCTTT	CASSLGHLNTEAFF
TRBV6-5	TRBJ2-3	14	.	many	TGTGCCAGCAGTTACTTAGGTTCGCAAGATACGCAGTATTTT	CASSYLGSQDTQYF
TRBV7-9	TRBJ2-3	12	.	.	TGTGCCAGCAGCCACATCAGGGATACGCAGTATTTT	CASSHIRDTQYF
TRBV20-1	TRBJ2-1	15	TRBD2	few	TGCAGTGCTTCGGGACTAGCGGGGGGAATGGATGAGCAGTTCTTC	CSASGLAGGMDEQFF
TRBV7-2	TRBJ2-3	12	.	few	TGTGCCAGCAGCCCTAGTCCAGATACGCAGTATTTT	CASSPSPDTQYF
TRBV7-9	TRBJ1-3	15	TRBD1	many	TGTGCGTCACCGGGACAGCGAAGCTCTGGAAACACCATATATTTT	CASPGQRSSGNTIYF
TRBV4-3	TRBJ2-3	17	TRBD2	.	TGCGCCAGCAGCCAAGTATTGGCTAGCGGGGGTTCGGATACGCAGTATTTT	CASSQVLASGGSDTQYF
TRBV10-3	TRBJ2-7	13	TRBD1	few	TGTGCCATCGCAGTTGGGACAGGGAGCGAGCAGTACTTC	CAIAVGTGSEQYF
TRBV7-2	TRBJ2-3	16	TRBD2	many	TGTGCCAGCAGCTTTGTCCCTCTAGCGGGGAGGGATACGCAGTATTTT	CASSFVPLAGRDTQYF
TRBV5-1	TRBJ2-1	15	.	.	TGCGCCAGCAGCCTGGCTCCGAGCTCCTACAATGAGCAGTTCTTC	CASSLAPSSYNEQFF
TRBV10-3	TRBJ2-1	13	TRBD1	.	TGTGCCATTTATGGACAGGGGTCAAATGAGCAGTTCTTC	CAIYGQGSNEQFF
TRBV5-1	TRBJ2-5	15	TRBD2	.	TGCGCCAGCAGCTTCACGGGACTAGAGGCCGAGACCCAGTACTTC	CASSFTGLEAETQYF
TRBV12-3/TRBV12-4	TRBJ1-5	15	.	few	TGTGCCAGCAGTTTACCCGGGGCTAGCAATCAGCCCCAGCATTTT	CASSLPGASNQPQHF
TRBV7-3	TRBJ2-1	17	TRBD1	.	TGTGCCAGCAGCAGGACAGGCAGTTATCATTCCTACAATGAGCAGTTCTTC	CASSRTGSYHSYNEQFF
TRBV5-5	TRBJ1-4	15	.	many	TGTGCCAGCAGCTTGTGGAGGACCGAGAATGAAAAACTGTTTTTT	CASSLWRTENEKLFF
TRBV6-2/TRBV6-3	TRBJ1-3	12	.	few	TGTGCCAGCAGAGGAACTGGAAACACCATATATTTT	CASRGTGNTIYF
TRBV2	TRBJ2-3	12	.	.	TGTGCCAGCAGGCTGCAGGGAGATACGCAGTATTTT	CASRLQGDTQYF
TRBV24-1	TRBJ2-5	15	TRBD1	few	TGTGCCACCAGTGATGCTGACAGGGGAGGAGAGACCCAGTACTTC	CATSDADRGGETQYF
TRBV25-1	TRBJ1-2	18	.	.	TGTGCCAGCAGTCCTCCTTGGATGGTCTTAGAGTTCGAGAATGGCTACACCTTC	CASSPPWMVLEFENGYTF
TRBV12-3/TRBV12-4	TRBJ2-3	15	.	few	TGTGCCAGCAGTTTACGGGCGGGGACCACAGATACGCAGTATTTT	CASSLRAGTTDTQYF
TRBV11-2	TRBJ2-1	16	TRBD2	.	TGTGCCAGCAGCCAGTACGGGGAGGGTTCCTACAATGAGCAGTTCTTC	CASSQYGEGSYNEQFF
TRBV4-3	TRBJ2-2	16	.	few	TGCGCCAGCAGCCAGACTGGACAGACGAACACCGGGGAGCTGTTTTTT	CASSQTGQTNTGELFF
TRBV7-2	TRBJ2-3	15	.	few	TGTGCCAGCAGCTTAGGTGGGGCTACTGAGACTACGCAGTATTTT	CASSLGGATETTQYF
TRBV6-5	TRBJ2-7	13	TRBD2	.	TGTGCCAGCAGTAGCGGGGACGCCTACGAGCAGTACTTC	CASSSGDAYEQYF
TRBV7-3	TRBJ2-3	16	.	.	TGTGCCAGCAGCCATAATCCGGGACATGACGGGGATACGCAGTATTTT	CASSHNPGHDGDTQYF
TRBV20-1	TRBJ2-3	14	.	few	TGCAGTGCTAGTCTCGCCACGGCGACAGATACGCAGTATTTT	CSASLATATDTQYF
TRBV30	TRBJ1-4	15	.	.	TGTGCCTGGAGTGTACTCGGGCCGTTAACGGGAAAACTGTTTTTT	CAWSVLGPLTGKLFF